Following are 19 T cell receptor beta chains from one sample sequenced in a study of OX40 agonist ivuxolimab in advanced cancers. Clones were sequenced by immunoSEQ multiplex PCR, and TCRdb holds only the in-frame ones, with some missing. The data hold about 19,000 clones, with 83% observed a single time. The sequencing used CD4+ or CD8+ T cells sorted from blood, collected in a trial of the OX40 agonist ivuxolimab. The receptors come from an adult with an advanced solid tumor such as melanoma, head and neck, liver or kidney cancer.

The chain links TRBV28 to TRBJ2-7; D may match TRBD1 or TRBD2 (5 bases each). Trimming left V 2 bases short and J 3 bases short, with 5 bases between. The CDR3 length is 12 residues. Germline assignment: CDR1 MDHEN and CDR2 SYDVKM. The CDR3 reads CASSLGGYEQYF. Here the CDR3 DNA reads TGTGCCAGCAGTTTAGGGGGCTACGAGCAGTACTTC.

The V and J genes are TRBV19 and TRBJ2-1; no reliable D call. V lost 7 bases to trimming and J lost 8 bases, with 12 bases between them. The CDR3 has 12 residues. Germline loops: CDR1 LNHDA, CDR2 SQIVND (reference sequence). In DNA form, the CDR3 reads TGTGCCAGTAATAACCCAAGGGATGAGCAGTTCTTC. It yields the protein CASNNPRDEQFF.

In DNA form, the CDR3 reads TGTGCCAGCAGCTCCTCGGGACAGGGGGCTTTCGGAACAGATACGCAGTATTTT. Translation: CASSSSGQGAFGTDTQYF. V gene TRBV7-9 combines with J gene TRBJ2-3; 12 nucleotides match TRBD1. CDR3 size: 18 residues. The V segment lost 4 bases and the J segment 3 bases; nucleotides outside the gene matches: 11. Germline CDR1 and CDR2: SEHNR and FQNEAQ (reference sequence).

CDR3 sequence reads: CASSWVPYEQYF. In nucleotides, the CDR3 is TGTGCCAGTAGTTGGGTTCCCTACGAGCAGTACTTC. The J gene is TRBJ2-7, the V gene TRBV19; D not certain. Trimming took 5 bases from V and 2 from J, leaving 7 bases between them. The germline V gene encodes CDR1 LNHDA and CDR2 SQIVND (reference sequence). The CDR3 consists of 12 residues.

J is TRBJ2-7 and V is TRBV28; 10 nucleotides match TRBD1. J was trimmed by 6 bases and V by 10 bases; bases with no gene match: 9. The germline CDR1 and CDR2 sequences are MDHEN and SYDVKM. CDR3 length equals 13 residues. The CDR3 protein is CATTGQGNPEQYF. CDR3 in DNA: TGTGCCACCACGGGACAGGGGAATCCCGAGCAGTACTTC.

There are a few counts of this clone. This sequence joins TRBV28 and TRBJ1-2, with a weak D call TRBD1 (6 bases). Per the germline V gene, CDR1 is MDHEN and CDR2 is SYDVKM. V lost 6 bases, J lost 7 bases, and 15 bases lay in between. The CDR3 runs to 13 residues. The CDR3 here is CASRQTGSRGYTF. The CDR3 nucleotides are TGTGCCAGCAGGCAAACAGGGTCGCGTGGCTACACCTTC.

The CDR3 coding sequence is TGTGCCAGTACAGGGGGCAGAGGCAATGAGCAGTTCTTC. Amino acid sequence: CASTGGRGNEQFF. The chain carries TRBV9 and TRBJ2-1, with 9 positions matching TRBD1. CDR1 and CDR2 from the germline V gene are SGDLS and YYNGEE. V shed 8 bases and J 6 bases; nucleotides not matched to a gene: 6. The CDR3 totals 13 residues.

V usage is TRBV2 and J usage is TRBJ2-1; tentative D call: TRBD1 (5 bases). This CDR3 is built from 14 residues. Trimming pared 7 bases from V and 5 bases from J, leaving 15 bases between. Germline CDR1 and CDR2: SNHLY and FYNNEI. In nucleotides, the CDR3 is TGTGCCAGCAAGAGCAGGGTGATGAACAATGAGCAGTTCTTC. This translates into CASKSRVMNNEQFF.

The chain combines TRBV5-1 with TRBJ2-5; 13 bases are shared with TRBD2. Judging by the DNA end, TRBJ2-7 fits better; the J call may be wrong. Germline CDR1 SGHRS, CDR2 YFSETQ. This CDR3 has 14 residues. CDR3 in amino acids: CASSPGLAGYEQYF. Here the CDR3 DNA reads TGCGCCAGCAGTCCGGGACTAGCGGGGTACGAGCAGTACTTC.

This clone was picked up a small number of times. V gene TRBV18 combines with J gene TRBJ2-2; the D is unclear. V lost 4 bases to trimming and J lost 5 bases, with 17 bases between them. Germline loops: CDR1 KGHSH, CDR2 LQKENI. The CDR3 consists of 16 residues. As DNA, the CDR3 is TGTGCCAGCTCACGGCAGGCCAAGCAAAGGACCGGGGAGCTGTTTTTT. Its protein product is CASSRQAKQRTGELFF.

The chain recombines TRBV4-3 with TRBJ1-6; no clear D. V gave up 2 bases and J gave up 6 bases, with 11 bases separating them. Germline V gene lookup returns CDR1 LGHNA and CDR2 YSLEER. The CDR3 has 15 amino acids. CDR3: CASSQFGELNSPLHF. In nucleotides, the CDR3 is TGCGCCAGCAGCCAATTCGGTGAGCTTAATTCACCCCTCCACTTT.

In its sample, this clone was seen a few times. This CDR3 reads CASSLSDPRAYEQYF. The CDR3, as DNA: TGTGCCAGCAGTTTATCGGACCCAAGAGCCTACGAGCAGTACTTC. The rearrangement joins TRBV27 to TRBJ2-7; D is unresolved. Germline CDR1 is MNHEY and CDR2 is SMNVEV (reference sequence). V was pared by 0 bases and J by 2 bases, with 11 bases between. There are 15 residues in the CDR3.

This clone occurred once. The chain links TRBV28 to TRBJ1-5; D is possibly TRBD1 (5 bases). The CDR3 extends over 14 amino acids. V lost 1 base and J 6 bases, leaving 10 bases between the germline ends. Per germline, CDR1 MDHEN and CDR2 SYDVKM. CDR3 loop: CASSLFQGVQPQHF. In DNA, the CDR3 is TGTGCCAGCAGTTTATTCCAGGGAGTTCAGCCCCAGCATTTT.

This clone came up once. The chain is built from TRBV7-2 and TRBJ1-1; a possible D gene is TRBD1 (5 bases). V was shortened by 3 bases and J by 5 bases, with 16 bases between the two germline ends. The CDR3 runs 15 residues. Germline CDR1 is SGHTA and CDR2 is FQGNSA. CDR3 in DNA: TGTGCCAGCAGCTTGGGCCCCGGGGGTATAACTGAAGCTTTCTTT. This codes for CASSLGPGGITEAFF.

V is TRBV7-6 and J is TRBJ1-5, with no clear D. Trimming took 0 bases from V and 2 from J, leaving 11 bases between them. The CDR3 is 16 residues long. Germline V gives CDR1 SGHVS, CDR2 FNYEAQ. CDR3 nucleotides: TGTGCCAGCAGCTTAGCGCCGGGAGGGCGCAATCAGCCCCAGCATTTT. Residues: CASSLAPGGRNQPQHF.

V is TRBV9 and J is TRBJ2-3, with D unresolved. Trimming took 0 bases from V and 0 from J, leaving 11 bases between them. Germline V CDR1 and CDR2: SGDLS, YYNGEE. CDR3 length equals 16 residues. The CDR3 DNA is TGTGCCAGCAGCGTAGACAAGCAGAGAAGCACAGATACGCAGTATTTT. Translated: CASSVDKQRSTDTQYF.

CDR3 protein: CASSRGTYEQYF. The DNA of the CDR3 is TGTGCCAGCAGCCGCGGTACCTACGAGCAGTACTTC. This chain uses TRBV6-6 with TRBJ2-7; D uncertain. With 6 bases removed from V and 2 bases from J, the gap between germline ends came to 8 bases. This CDR3 spans 12 amino acids. The germline gives CDR1 MNHNY, CDR2 SVGAGI (reference sequence).

The chain has TRBV27 and TRBJ2-5; 8 bases map to TRBD1. Unmatched junction bases numbered 8, after V lost 5 bases and J lost 3 bases. The CDR3 extends over 15 amino acids. Germline-derived CDR1 and CDR2 are MNHEY and SMNVEV (reference sequence). This chain's CDR3 is CASSLWTGYKETQYF. Written as DNA, the CDR3 is TGTGCCAGCAGTCTCTGGACAGGGTATAAAGAGACCCAGTACTTC.

The rearrangement uses TRBV20-1 and TRBJ2-7; weak D call: TRBD1 (7 bases). V shed 6 bases and J shed 3 bases, with 9 bases lying between them. CDR1 is DFQATT and CDR2 is SNEGSKA in the germline V gene (reference sequence). The CDR3 is 11 amino acids. The CDR3 DNA sequence: TGCAGTGCCCAGGGGGGCTACGAGCAGTACTTC. Translating it yields CSAQGGYEQYF.